The rows below give T cell receptor beta chains drawn from one sample of a study of T cells in localized non-small cell lung cancer. Sequencing was performed with immunoSEQ multiplex PCR; in TCRdb, only in-frame clones are kept and a portion is missing. The sample has some 90,000 clones; 80% to 90% are singletons. The specimen comprised peripheral blood, sampled before any cancer treatment. Receptor source: a man aged 40 to 70 with stage I squamous cell lung carcinoma. Both conserved end residues are part of each CDR3. The D gene is left open where the match is weak. Clone size is given for some rows only: seen once, a few or many times, or a class if the clone is expanded.

TRBD1	TRBV5-4	15	NA	TRBJ2-5	TGTGCCAGCAGCTTCGGGACAGGGTACCAAGAGACCCAGTACTTC	CASSFGTGYQETQYF
NA	TRBV2	13	few	TRBJ1-1	TGTGCCAGCAGTGTTGAGTCACGGACTGAAGCTTTCTTT	CASSVESRTEAFF
TRBD1	TRBV19	14	NA	TRBJ1-5	TGTGCCAGTCAGGACAGGGGGTGGATTCAGCCCCAGCATTTT	CASQDRGWIQPQHF
TRBD2	TRBV14	16	NA	TRBJ2-1	TGTGCCAGCAGCCCAATAGCGGGGGGCCCGTACAATGAGCAGTTCTTC	CASSPIAGGPYNEQFF
TRBD1	TRBV30	13	NA	TRBJ2-7	TGTGCCTGGGACGGACAGGGTGGCAACGAGCAGTACTTC	CAWDGQGGNEQYF
NA	TRBV7-2	15	few	TRBJ2-7	TGTGCCAGCAGCTTAGCGGTCCGGGGAAGGTACGAGCAGTACTTC	CASSLAVRGRYEQYF
TRBD1	TRBV18	14	NA	TRBJ1-1	TGTGCCAGCTCACCGCTTGACAGGGGCACTGAAGCTTTCTTT	CASSPLDRGTEAFF
TRBD2	TRBV11-1	17	NA	TRBJ2-2	TGTGCCAGCAGCTTAAAAGCGGGGGGGCCGTACACCGGGGAGCTGTTTTTT	CASSLKAGGPYTGELFF
TRBD1	TRBV5-1	14	NA	TRBJ2-3	TGCGCCAGCAGCCTACGACAGGGGGAAGATACGCAGTATTTT	CASSLRQGEDTQYF
NA	TRBV19	15	NA	TRBJ2-1	TGTGCCAGTAGTACGCCCGGGGCCTCGGGGGATGAGCAGTTCTTC	CASSTPGASGDEQFF
NA	TRBV9	13	once	TRBJ2-5	TGTGCCAGCAGCCCCCGCCCTGCGGAGACCCAGTACTTC	CASSPRPAETQYF
NA	TRBV18	15	NA	TRBJ1-2	TGTGCCAGCTCACCCAAAGTGTTCCTGGGCTATGGCTACACCTTC	CASSPKVFLGYGYTF
NA	TRBV7-2	13	NA	TRBJ1-5	TGTGCCAGCAGCTACAGTATAAATCAGCCCCAGCATTTT	CASSYSINQPQHF
TRBD1	TRBV19	12	few	TRBJ1-5	TGTGCCAGAGTCGGGACAGGGTTGGCCCAGCATTTT	CARVGTGLAQHF
NA	TRBV5-1	18	NA	TRBJ2-1	TGCGCCAGTTCAATACTACCTTCTACAGGGTTCCAATACAATGAGCAGTTCTTC	CASSILPSTGFQYNEQFF
TRBD1	TRBV10-3	14	NA	TRBJ2-7	TGTGCCATCAGTTCAGGGGGCGCAGCCTACGAGCAGTACTTC	CAISSGGAAYEQYF
TRBD2	TRBV28	14	NA	TRBJ2-5	TGTGCCAGCAGTTTGGGGGGACTAGTAGAGACCCAGTACTTC	CASSLGGLVETQYF
NA	TRBV29-1	14	once	TRBJ2-5	TGCAGCGTTGAAGATTTGGACACCCAAGAGACCCAGTACTTC	CSVEDLDTQETQYF
NA	TRBV20-1	11	NA	TRBJ2-7	TGCAGTCCCGGGAGCTCCTACGAGCAGTACTTC	CSPGSSYEQYF
NA	TRBV18	17	NA	TRBJ1-1	TGTGCCAGCTCAGCCTCGGGCGGAGGGGGGATGAACACTGAAGCTTTCTTT	CASSASGGGGMNTEAFF
TRBD1	TRBV6-1	14	NA	TRBJ1-2	TGTGCCAGCAGTTATACGACAGGGGGGTATGGCTACACCTTC	CASSYTTGGYGYTF
NA	TRBV5-1	18	NA	TRBJ2-1	TGCGCCAGCAGCTTGGTAGTGGGGGGAACGCGCTCCTACAATGAGCAGTTCTTC	CASSLVVGGTRSYNEQFF
NA	TRBV6-1	11	NA	TRBJ1-4	TGTGCCAGCAGGGTGAACGAAAAACTGTTTTTT	CASRVNEKLFF
NA	TRBV11-2	13	NA	TRBJ1-6	TGTGCCAGCAGTTCCTTTGGCGAATCACCCCTCCACTTT	CASSSFGESPLHF
TRBD2	TRBV6-1	15	NA	TRBJ2-1	TGTGCCAGCAGTGAAACTAGCGAAGGGTACAATGAGCAGTTCTTC	CASSETSEGYNEQFF
NA	TRBV19	14	NA	TRBJ2-2	TGTGCCAGTAGATGGGAGCCGAACACCGGGGAGCTGTTTTTT	CASRWEPNTGELFF
NA	TRBV5-3	15	NA	TRBJ2-3	TGTGCCAGAAGCTTGACGCGGAGTAGCACAGATACGCAGTATTTT	CARSLTRSSTDTQYF
NA	TRBV6-5	15	NA	TRBJ1-6	TGTGCCAGCAGTTCGGTTAGCTCCTATAATTCACCCCTCCACTTT	CASSSVSSYNSPLHF
NA	TRBV5-1	12	NA	TRBJ1-2	TGCGCCAGCAGGACAGCTAACTATGGCTACACCTTC	CASRTANYGYTF
TRBD1	TRBV18	15	NA	TRBJ2-3	TGTGCCAGCTCACCAATGGGACAGAACACAGATACGCAGTATTTT	CASSPMGQNTDTQYF
NA	TRBV2	16	NA	TRBJ2-5	TGTGCCAGCAGTGACACAGACCGTGCCAGACAAGAGACCCAGTACTTC	CASSDTDRARQETQYF
TRBD1	TRBV2	13	NA	TRBJ2-7	TGTGCCAGTGGACAGGCCGGGTCCTACGAGCAGTACTTC	CASGQAGSYEQYF
TRBD1	TRBV7-2	14	NA	TRBJ2-1	TGTGCCAGCAGATACGACAGGGATTACAATGAGCAGTTCTTC	CASRYDRDYNEQFF
NA	TRBV18	16	once	TRBJ1-4	TGTGCCAGCTCACCAAGCAGGAGCGCAACTAATGAAAAACTGTTTTTT	CASSPSRSATNEKLFF
NA	TRBV7-2	16	NA	TRBJ2-3	TGTGCCAGCAGCTTAGGCGGCGGGGGCGGCACAGATACGCAGTATTTT	CASSLGGGGGTDTQYF
NA	TRBV5-1	15	NA	TRBJ1-4	TGCGCCAGCAGCTTGGCCGGGCAGGGCTCTGAAAAACTGTTTTTT	CASSLAGQGSEKLFF
NA	TRBV7-8	14	once	TRBJ2-2	TGTGCCAGCAGCCAGACAGGGAACACCGGGGAGCTGTTTTTT	CASSQTGNTGELFF
NA	TRBV2	16	NA	TRBJ1-3	TGTGCCAGCAGACCCAGGGGACTCCTCTCTGGAAACACCATATATTTT	CASRPRGLLSGNTIYF
NA	TRBV2	13	NA	TRBJ1-2	TGTGCCAGCAGTGAAGGACACCGCTATGGCTACACCTTC	CASSEGHRYGYTF
NA	TRBV15	12	NA	TRBJ1-2	TGTGCCACCAGCAGAGATGGTTTTGGCTACACCTTC	CATSRDGFGYTF
TRBD1	TRBV7-2	14	NA	TRBJ2-7	TGTGCCAGCAGCTTCCGGGACAGGGGGAGGGAGCAGTACTTC	CASSFRDRGREQYF
NA	TRBV5-8	13	NA	TRBJ1-3	TGTGCCAGCAGCTTGAGGTCTGGAAACACCATATATTTT	CASSLRSGNTIYF
TRBD1	TRBV6-1	16	NA	TRBJ2-5	TGTGCCAGCAGTGTCTGGGGACAGGGGGCGCGGGAGACCCAGTACTTC	CASSVWGQGARETQYF
TRBD2	TRBV7-2	16	NA	TRBJ2-1	TGTGCCAGCAGTTTAGCGCGGGGGAACTCCTACAATGAGCAGTTCTTC	CASSLARGNSYNEQFF
NA	TRBV9	14	NA	TRBJ1-4	TGTGCCAGCAGCGTAGGGGGCATGAATGAAAAACTGTTTTTT	CASSVGGMNEKLFF
TRBD1	TRBV4-3	16	NA	TRBJ1-1	TGCGCCAGCAGCCCTCGGACAGGGTCGGTGAACACTGAAGCTTTCTTT	CASSPRTGSVNTEAFF
NA	TRBV5-1	13	NA	TRBJ2-7	TGCGCCAGCAGCTTGGTAGGGGGGGTCGAGCAGTACTTC	CASSLVGGVEQYF
NA	TRBV11-2	15	NA	TRBJ1-5	TGTGCCAGCAGCTTATGGGGAGGGGACAATCAGCCCCAGCATTTT	CASSLWGGDNQPQHF
NA	TRBV5-1	15	NA	TRBJ1-5	TGCGTCAGCAGCCCGACGACAGGTAGCAATCAGCCCCAGCATTTT	CVSSPTTGSNQPQHF
TRBD1	TRBV6-1	18	NA	TRBJ2-7	TGTGCCAGCAGTGAAGGGGGGCACAGGGGGCGTCGGTCCTACGAGCAGTACTTC	CASSEGGHRGRRSYEQYF
TRBD1	TRBV5-5	16	NA	TRBJ2-5	TGTGCCAGCAGTTTTAGCCCGGGACAGGGAAAAGAGACCCAGTACTTC	CASSFSPGQGKETQYF
NA	TRBV25-1	14	NA	TRBJ1-1	TGTGCCAGCAGTGAATCACTTACTAGGGGAGAAGCTTTCTTT	CASSESLTRGEAFF
NA	TRBV5-1	16	NA	TRBJ1-4	TGCGCCAGCAGCGAGGACTCAGGAGTGACTAATGAAAAACTGTTTTTT	CASSEDSGVTNEKLFF
TRBD1	TRBV6-5	15	NA	TRBJ2-6	TGTGCCAGCAGATTACAGGGGGCTGGGGCCAACGTCCTGACTTTC	CASRLQGAGANVLTF
TRBD2	TRBV28	13	NA	TRBJ2-7	TGTGCCAGCAGTTACGCGGGAGGGGTCGAGCAGTACTTC	CASSYAGGVEQYF